The T cell receptor beta chain described here comes from a study of spatial heterogeneity in lung cancer. Study details: Alpha-chain sequences were detected in numbers that were consistently lower than beta-chain sequences. For the average unique TCR and UMI combination, more than nine occurrences appeared in raw reads.

V shed 0 bases, J shed 5 bases, and the junction held 2 bases outside the gene matches. The CDR3 is made up of 15 amino acids. CDR1 is SGHRS, CDR2 YFSETQ, per germline. Each molecule of TCR cDNA was tagged with one unique molecular identifier. MiXCR was run by TCRdb on the 5' RACE reads, yielding one entry per CDR3 protein. The table lists just under 1,500 distinct CDR3 sequences, about 8.3% of them singletons. By share of the sample, this clonotype is large. Time point noted: sample taken at primary tumor resection. Unsorted whole RNA samples from tumor, nontumor lung or frozen PBMC were sequenced. Samples were donated by 72 untreated early-stage non-small cell lung cancer patients.

Sequencing was performed on normal lung tissue next to the tumor, taken at surgery. The V call is TRBV5-1, the J call TRBJ2-2; 9 bases map to TRBD2. The sequence was collected from a female donor with early-stage non-small cell lung cancer. CDR3 nucleotides: TGCGCCAGCAGCTTGGAGCTAGCGGGGACCGGGGAGCTGTTTTTT. Translated, it gives CASSLELAGTGELFF.